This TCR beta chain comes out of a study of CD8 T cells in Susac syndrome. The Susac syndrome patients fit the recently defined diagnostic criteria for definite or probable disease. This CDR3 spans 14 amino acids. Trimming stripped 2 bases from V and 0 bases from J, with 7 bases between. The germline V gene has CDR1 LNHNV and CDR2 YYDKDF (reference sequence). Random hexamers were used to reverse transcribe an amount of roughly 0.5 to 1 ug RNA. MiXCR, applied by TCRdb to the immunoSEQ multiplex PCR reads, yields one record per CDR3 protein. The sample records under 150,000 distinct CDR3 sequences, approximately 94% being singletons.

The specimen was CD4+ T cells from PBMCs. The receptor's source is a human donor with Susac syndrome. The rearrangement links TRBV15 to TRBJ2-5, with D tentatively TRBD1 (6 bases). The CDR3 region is CATSRRTDQETQYF. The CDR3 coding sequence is TGTGCCACCAGCAGACGGACAGACCAAGAGACCCAGTACTTC.